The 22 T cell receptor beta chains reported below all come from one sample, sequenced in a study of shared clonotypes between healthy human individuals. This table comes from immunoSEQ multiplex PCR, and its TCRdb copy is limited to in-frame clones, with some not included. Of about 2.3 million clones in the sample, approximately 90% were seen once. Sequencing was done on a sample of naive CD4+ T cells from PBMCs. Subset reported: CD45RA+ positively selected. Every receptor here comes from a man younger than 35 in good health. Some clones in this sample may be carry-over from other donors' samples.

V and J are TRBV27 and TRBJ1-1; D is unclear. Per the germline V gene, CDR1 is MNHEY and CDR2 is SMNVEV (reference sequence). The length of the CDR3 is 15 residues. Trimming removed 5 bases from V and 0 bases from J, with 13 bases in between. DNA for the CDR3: TGTGCCAGCAGTCGCCCCGGGAGTCTGAACACTGAAGCTTTCTTT. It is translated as CASSRPGSLNTEAFF.

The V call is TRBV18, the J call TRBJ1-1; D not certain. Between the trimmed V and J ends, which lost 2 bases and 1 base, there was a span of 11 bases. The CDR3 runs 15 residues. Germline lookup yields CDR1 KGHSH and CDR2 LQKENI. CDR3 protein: CASSPNRMSNTEAFF. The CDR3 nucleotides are TGTGCCAGCTCACCAAACCGTATGTCGAACACTGAAGCTTTCTTT.

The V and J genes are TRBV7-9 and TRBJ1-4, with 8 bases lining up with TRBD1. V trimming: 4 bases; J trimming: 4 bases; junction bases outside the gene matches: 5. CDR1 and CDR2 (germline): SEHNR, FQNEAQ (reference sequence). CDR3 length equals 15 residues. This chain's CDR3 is CASSSDRVINEKLFF. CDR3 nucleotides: TGTGCCAGCAGCTCGGACAGGGTGATTAATGAAAAACTGTTTTTT.

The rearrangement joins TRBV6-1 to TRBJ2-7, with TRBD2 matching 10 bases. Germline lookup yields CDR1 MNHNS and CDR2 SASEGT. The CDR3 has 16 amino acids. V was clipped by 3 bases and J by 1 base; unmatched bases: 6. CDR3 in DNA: TGTGCCAGCAGTGAGACTAGCGGGCCTGCATCCTACGAGCAGTACTTC. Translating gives CASSETSGPASYEQYF.

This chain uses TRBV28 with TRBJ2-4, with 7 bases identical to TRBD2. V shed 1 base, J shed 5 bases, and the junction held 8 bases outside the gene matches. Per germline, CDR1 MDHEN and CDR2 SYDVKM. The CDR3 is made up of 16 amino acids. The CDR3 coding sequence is TGTGCCAGCAGTTTATTCACCCCTAGCGGTCAAAACATTCAGTACTTC. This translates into CASSLFTPSGQNIQYF.

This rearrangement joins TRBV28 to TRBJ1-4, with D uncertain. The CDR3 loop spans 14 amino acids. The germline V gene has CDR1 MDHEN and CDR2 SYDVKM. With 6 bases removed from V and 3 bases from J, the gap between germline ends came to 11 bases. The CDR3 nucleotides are TGTGCCAGCAGGGTGAACGCGGCTAATGAAAAACTGTTTTTT. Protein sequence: CASRVNAANEKLFF. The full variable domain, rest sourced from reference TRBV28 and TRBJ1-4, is DVKVTQSSRYLVKRTGEKVFLECVQDMDHENMFWYRQDPGLGLRLIYFSYDVKMKEKGDIPEGYSVSREKKERFSLILESASTNQTSMYLCASRVNAANEKLFFGSGTQLSVL.

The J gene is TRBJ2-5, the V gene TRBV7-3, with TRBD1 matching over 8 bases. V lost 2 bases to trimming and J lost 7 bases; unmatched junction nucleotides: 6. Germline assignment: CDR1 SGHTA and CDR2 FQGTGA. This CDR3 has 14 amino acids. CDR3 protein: CASSLGQGLGTQYF. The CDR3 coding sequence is TGTGCCAGCAGCTTAGGACAGGGATTAGGGACCCAGTACTTC.

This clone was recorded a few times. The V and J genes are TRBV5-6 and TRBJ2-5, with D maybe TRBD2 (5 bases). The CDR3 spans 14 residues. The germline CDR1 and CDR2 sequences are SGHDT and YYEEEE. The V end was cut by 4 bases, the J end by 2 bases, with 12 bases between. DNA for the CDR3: TGTGCCAGCAGCCGAAGACTACTACAAGAGACCCAGTACTTC. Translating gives CASSRRLLQETQYF.

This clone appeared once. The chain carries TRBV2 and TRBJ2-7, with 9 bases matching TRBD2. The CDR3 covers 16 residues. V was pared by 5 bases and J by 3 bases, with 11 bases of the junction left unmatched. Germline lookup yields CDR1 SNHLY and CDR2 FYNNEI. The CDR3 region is CASSQSLAGLSYEQYF. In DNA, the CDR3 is TGTGCCAGCAGTCAAAGTCTAGCGGGATTAAGCTACGAGCAGTACTTC.

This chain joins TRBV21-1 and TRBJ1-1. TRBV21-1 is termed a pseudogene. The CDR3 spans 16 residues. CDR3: CASSRARGLGNTEAFF. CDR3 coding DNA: TGTGCCAGCAGCCGCGCTCGAGGGCTGGGGAACACTGAAGCTTTCTTT.

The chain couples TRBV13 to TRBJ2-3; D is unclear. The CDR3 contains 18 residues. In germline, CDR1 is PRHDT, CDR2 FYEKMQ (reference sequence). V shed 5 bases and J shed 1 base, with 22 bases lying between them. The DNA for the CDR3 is TGTGCCAGCAGCATCTCCGGATCTAGGGTGACCGGCACAGATACGCAGTATTTT. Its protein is CASSISGSRVTGTDTQYF.

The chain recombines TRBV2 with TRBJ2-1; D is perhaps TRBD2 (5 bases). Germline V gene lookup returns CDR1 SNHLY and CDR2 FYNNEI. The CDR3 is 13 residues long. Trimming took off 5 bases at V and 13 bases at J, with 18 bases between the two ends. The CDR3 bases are TGTGCCAGCAGTCAAACAGATACTAGAGGACAGTTCTTC. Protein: CASSQTDTRGQFF.

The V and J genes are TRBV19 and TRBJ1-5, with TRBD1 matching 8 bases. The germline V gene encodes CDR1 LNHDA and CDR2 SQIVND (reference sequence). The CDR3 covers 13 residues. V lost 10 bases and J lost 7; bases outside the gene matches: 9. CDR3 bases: TGTGCCACCCTTGGACAGGGTAGGCAGCCCCAGCATTTT. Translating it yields CATLGQGRQPQHF.

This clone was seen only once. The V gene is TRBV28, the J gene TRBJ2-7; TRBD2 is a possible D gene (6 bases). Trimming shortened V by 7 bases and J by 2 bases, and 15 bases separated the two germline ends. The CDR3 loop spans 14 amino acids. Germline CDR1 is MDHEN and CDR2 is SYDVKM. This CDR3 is CASNFGGATYEQYF. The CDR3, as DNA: TGTGCCAGCAACTTTGGAGGGGCGACCTACGAGCAGTACTTC.

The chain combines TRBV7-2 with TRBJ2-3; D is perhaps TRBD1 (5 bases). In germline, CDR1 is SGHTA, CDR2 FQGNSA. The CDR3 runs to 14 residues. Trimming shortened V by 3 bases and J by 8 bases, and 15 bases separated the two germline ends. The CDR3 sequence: CASSFPFRAGTQYF. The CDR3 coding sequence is TGTGCCAGCAGCTTCCCCTTCAGGGCAGGTACGCAGTATTTT.

DNA for the CDR3: TGTGCCAGCAGTGAGGACAGGGGTTTCGAAAAACTGTTTTTT. Encoded protein: CASSEDRGFEKLFF. The chain is built from TRBV2 and TRBJ1-4; 9 bases agree with TRBD1. V was clipped by 3 bases and J by 8 bases; unmatched bases: 4. The V gene's germline CDR1 is SNHLY and CDR2 FYNNEI. The CDR3 is 14 residues long.

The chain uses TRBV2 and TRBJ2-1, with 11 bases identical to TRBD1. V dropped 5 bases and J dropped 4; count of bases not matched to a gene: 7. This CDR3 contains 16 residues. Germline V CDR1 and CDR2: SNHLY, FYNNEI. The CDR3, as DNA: TGTGCCAGCAGTCTATCCGGGACAGGGGGTTACAATGAGCAGTTCTTC. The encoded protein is CASSLSGTGGYNEQFF.

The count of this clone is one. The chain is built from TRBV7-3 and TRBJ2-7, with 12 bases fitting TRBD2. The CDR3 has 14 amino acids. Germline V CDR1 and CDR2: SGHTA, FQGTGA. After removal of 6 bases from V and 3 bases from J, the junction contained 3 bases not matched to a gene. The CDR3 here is CASRRLAGDYEQYF. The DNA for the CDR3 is TGTGCCAGCAGGAGACTAGCGGGGGACTACGAGCAGTACTTC.

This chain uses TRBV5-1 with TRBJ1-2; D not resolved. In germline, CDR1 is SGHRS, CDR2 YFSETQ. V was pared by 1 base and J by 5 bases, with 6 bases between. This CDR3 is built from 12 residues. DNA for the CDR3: TGCGCCAGCAGCTTGAGTGAATATGGCTACACCTTC. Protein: CASSLSEYGYTF.

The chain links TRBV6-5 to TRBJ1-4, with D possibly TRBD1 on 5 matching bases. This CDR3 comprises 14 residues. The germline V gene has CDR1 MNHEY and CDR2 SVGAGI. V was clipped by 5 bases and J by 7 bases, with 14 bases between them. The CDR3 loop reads CASSPGGGREKLFF. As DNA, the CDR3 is TGTGCCAGCAGTCCCGGGGGGGGACGTGAAAAACTGTTTTTT.

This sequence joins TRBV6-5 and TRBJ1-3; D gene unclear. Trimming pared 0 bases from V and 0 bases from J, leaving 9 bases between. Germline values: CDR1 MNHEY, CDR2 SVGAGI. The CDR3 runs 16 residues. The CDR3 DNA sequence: TGTGCCAGCAGTTACTCGCCCCGTAGCTCTGGAAACACCATATATTTT. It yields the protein CASSYSPRSSGNTIYF.

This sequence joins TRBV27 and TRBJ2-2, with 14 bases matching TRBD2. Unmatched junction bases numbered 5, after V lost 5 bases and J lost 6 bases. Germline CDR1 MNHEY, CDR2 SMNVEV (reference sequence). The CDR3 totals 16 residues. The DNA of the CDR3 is TGTGCCAGCAGTCCGGGACTAGCGGGAGCCCCCGGGGAGCTGTTTTTT. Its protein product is CASSPGLAGAPGELFF.